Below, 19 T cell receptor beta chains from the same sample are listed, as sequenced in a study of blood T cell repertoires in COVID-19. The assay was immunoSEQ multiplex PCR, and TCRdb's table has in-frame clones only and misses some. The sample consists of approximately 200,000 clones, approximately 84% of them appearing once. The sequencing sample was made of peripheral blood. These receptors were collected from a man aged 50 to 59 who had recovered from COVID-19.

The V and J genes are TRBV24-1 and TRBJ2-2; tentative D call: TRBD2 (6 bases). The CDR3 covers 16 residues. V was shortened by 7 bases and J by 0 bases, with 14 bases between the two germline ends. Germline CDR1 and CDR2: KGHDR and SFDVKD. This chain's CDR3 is CATRSGTRPNTGELFF. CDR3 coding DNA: TGTGCCACCAGATCCGGGACTCGCCCGAACACCGGGGAGCTGTTTTTT.

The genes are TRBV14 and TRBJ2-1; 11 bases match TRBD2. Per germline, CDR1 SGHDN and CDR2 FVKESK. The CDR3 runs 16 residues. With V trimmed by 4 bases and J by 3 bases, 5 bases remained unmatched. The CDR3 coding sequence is TGTGCCAGCAGCCCGTTGGGACTAGCGGACTACAATGAGCAGTTCTTC. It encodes CASSPLGLADYNEQFF.

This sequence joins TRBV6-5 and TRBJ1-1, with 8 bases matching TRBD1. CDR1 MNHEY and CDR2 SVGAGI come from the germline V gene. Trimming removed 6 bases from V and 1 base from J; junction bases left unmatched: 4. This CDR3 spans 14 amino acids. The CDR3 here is CASRNDRGNTEAFF. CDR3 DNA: TGTGCCAGCAGAAACGACAGGGGGAACACTGAAGCTTTCTTT.

CDR3 sequence: CASSLGVWDSDNEQFF. CDR3 DNA sequence: TGTGCCAGCAGCTTAGGGGTGTGGGACAGCGACAATGAGCAGTTCTTC. This chain uses TRBV11-3 with TRBJ2-1, with TRBD1 matching 7 bases. Germline values: CDR1 SGHNT, CDR2 YENEEA. The J segment lost 5 bases and the V segment lost 1 base, leaving 8 bases of the junction unmatched. The CDR3 sequence is 16 residues long.

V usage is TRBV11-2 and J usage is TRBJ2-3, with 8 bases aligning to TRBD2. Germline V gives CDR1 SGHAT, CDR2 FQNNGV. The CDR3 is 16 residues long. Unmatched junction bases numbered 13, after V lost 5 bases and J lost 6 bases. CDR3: CASSTRAGTRSDTQYF. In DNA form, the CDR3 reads TGTGCCAGCAGCACTCGCGCCGGGACTAGATCGGATACGCAGTATTTT.

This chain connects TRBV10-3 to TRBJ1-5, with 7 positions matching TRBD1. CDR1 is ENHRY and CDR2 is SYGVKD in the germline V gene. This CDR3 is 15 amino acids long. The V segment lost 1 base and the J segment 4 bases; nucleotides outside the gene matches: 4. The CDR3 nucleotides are TGTGCCATCAGTGAGTTTTGGACAGGTAATCAGCCCCAGCATTTT. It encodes CAISEFWTGNQPQHF.

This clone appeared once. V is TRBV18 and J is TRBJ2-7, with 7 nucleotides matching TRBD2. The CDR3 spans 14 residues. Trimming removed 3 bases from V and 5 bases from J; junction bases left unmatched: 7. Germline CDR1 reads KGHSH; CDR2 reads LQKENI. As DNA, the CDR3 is TGTGCCAGCTCACCTGCGTCAGGGAGGGACGAGCAGTACTTC. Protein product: CASSPASGRDEQYF.

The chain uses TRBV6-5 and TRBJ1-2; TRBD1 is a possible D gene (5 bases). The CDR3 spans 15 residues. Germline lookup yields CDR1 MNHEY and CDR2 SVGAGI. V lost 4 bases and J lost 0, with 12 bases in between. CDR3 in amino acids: CASSLQVAANYGYTF. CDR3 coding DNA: TGTGCCAGCAGTTTACAGGTAGCAGCTAACTATGGCTACACCTTC.

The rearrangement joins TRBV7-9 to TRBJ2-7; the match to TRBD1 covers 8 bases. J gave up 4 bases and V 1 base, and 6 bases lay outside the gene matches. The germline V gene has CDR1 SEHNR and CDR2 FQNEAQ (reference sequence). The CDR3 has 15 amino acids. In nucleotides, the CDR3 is TGTGCCAGCAGCTTAGGGCAGGGGGCCAGGTACGAGCAGTACTTC. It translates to CASSLGQGARYEQYF.

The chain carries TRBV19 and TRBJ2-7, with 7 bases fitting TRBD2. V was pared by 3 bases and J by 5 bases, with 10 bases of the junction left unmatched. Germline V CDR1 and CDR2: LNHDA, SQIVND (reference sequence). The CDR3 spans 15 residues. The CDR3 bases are TGTGCCAGTAGTATGGGGGACTACCCCTGGCACGAGCAGTACTTC. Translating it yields CASSMGDYPWHEQYF.

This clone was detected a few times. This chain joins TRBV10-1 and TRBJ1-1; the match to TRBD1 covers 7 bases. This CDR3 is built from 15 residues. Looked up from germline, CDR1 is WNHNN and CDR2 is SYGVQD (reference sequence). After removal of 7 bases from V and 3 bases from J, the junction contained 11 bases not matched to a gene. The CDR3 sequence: CASTMRQGPYTEAFF. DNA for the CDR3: TGCGCCAGCACCATGAGACAGGGTCCTTACACTGAAGCTTTCTTT.

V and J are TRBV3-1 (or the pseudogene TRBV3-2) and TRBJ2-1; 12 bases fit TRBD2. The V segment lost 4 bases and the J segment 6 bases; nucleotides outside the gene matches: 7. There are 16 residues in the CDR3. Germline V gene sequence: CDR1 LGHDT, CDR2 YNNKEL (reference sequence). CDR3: CASSRVLAGGPNEQFF. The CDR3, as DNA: TGTGCCAGCAGCCGCGTACTAGCGGGAGGTCCCAATGAGCAGTTCTTC.

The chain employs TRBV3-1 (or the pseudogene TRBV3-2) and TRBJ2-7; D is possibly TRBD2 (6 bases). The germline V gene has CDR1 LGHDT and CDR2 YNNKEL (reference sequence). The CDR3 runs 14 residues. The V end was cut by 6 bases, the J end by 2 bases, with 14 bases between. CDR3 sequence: CASSQRRDPYEQYF. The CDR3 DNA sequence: TGTGCCAGCAGTCAGAGGCGGGATCCCTACGAGCAGTACTTC.

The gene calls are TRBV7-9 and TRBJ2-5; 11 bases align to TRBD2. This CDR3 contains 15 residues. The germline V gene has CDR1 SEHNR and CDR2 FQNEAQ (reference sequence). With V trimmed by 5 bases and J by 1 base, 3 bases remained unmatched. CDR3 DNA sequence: TGTGCCAGCAGCCTGGGACTAGCGGTCCAAGAGACCCAGTACTTC. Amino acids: CASSLGLAVQETQYF.

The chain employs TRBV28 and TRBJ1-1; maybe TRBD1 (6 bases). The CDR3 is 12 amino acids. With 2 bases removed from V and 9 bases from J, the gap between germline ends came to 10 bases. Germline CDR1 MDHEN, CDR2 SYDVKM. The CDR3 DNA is TGTGCCAGCAGTTTAAACAGGGAGAAAGCTTTCTTT. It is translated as CASSLNREKAFF.

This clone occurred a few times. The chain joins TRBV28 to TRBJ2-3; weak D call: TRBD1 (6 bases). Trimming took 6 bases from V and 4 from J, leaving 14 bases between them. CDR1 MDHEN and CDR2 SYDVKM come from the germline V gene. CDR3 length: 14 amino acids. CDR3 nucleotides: TGTGCCAGCAGCAGAAGACAGGTCCCAGATACGCAGTATTTT. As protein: CASSRRQVPDTQYF.

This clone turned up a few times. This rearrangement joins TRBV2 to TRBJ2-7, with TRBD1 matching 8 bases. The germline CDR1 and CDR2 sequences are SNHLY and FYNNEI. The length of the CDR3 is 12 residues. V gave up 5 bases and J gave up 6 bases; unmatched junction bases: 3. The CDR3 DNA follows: TGTGCCAGCAGTCTACAGGGGGGCGAGCAGTACTTC. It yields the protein CASSLQGGEQYF.

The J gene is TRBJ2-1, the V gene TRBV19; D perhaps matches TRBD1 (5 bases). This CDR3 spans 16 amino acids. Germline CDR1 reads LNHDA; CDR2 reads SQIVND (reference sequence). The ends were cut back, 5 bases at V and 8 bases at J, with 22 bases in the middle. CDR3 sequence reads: CASSLLGVESRDEQFF. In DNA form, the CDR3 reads TGTGCCAGTAGTCTCCTAGGGGTAGAAAGCCGCGATGAGCAGTTCTTC.

The CDR3 region is CASSLGRQGATKAFF. In DNA, the CDR3 is TGCGCCAGCAGCTTGGGAAGACAGGGGGCCACGAAGGCTTTCTTT. The V call is TRBV5-1, the J call TRBJ1-1; 10 bases agree with TRBD1. Germline values: CDR1 SGHRS, CDR2 YFSETQ. The CDR3 consists of 15 residues. J was trimmed by 11 bases and V by 0 bases; bases with no gene match: 10.